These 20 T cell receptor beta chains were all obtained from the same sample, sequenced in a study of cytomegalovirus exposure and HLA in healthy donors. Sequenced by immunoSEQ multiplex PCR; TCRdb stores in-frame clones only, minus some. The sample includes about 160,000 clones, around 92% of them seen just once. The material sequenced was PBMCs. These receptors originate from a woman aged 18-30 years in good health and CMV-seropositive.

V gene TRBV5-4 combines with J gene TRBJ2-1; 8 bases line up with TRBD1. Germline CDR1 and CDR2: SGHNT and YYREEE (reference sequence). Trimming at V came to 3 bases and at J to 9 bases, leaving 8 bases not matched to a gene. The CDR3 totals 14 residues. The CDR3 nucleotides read TGTGCCAGCAGCTCCGGGACAGGCATAAGTGAGCAGTTCTTC. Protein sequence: CASSSGTGISEQFF. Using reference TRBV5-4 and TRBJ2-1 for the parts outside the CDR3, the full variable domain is ETGVTQSPTHLIKTRGQQVTLRCSSQSGHNTVSWYQQALGQGPQFIFQYYREEENGRGNFPPRFSGLQFPNYSSELNVNALELDDSALYLCASSSGTGISEQFFGPGTRLTVL.

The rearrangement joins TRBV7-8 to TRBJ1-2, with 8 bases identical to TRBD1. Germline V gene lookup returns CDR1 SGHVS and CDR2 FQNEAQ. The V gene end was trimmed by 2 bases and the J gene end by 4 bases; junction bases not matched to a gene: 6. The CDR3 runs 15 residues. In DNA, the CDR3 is TGTGCCAGCAGCTTAACGGGGACAGGTACCTATGGCTACACCTTC. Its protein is CASSLTGTGTYGYTF.

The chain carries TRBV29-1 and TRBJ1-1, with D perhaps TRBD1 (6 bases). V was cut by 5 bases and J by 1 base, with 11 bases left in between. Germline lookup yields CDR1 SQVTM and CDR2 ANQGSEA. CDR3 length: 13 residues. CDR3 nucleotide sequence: TGCAGCGTTCGGACAGACCCGAACACTGAAGCTTTCTTT. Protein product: CSVRTDPNTEAFF.

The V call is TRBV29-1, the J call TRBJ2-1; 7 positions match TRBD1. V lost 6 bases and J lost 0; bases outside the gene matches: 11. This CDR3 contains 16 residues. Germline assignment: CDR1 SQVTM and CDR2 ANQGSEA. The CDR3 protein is CSVDGTAPSSYNEQFF. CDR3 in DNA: TGCAGCGTGGATGGGACAGCACCGAGCTCCTACAATGAGCAGTTCTTC.

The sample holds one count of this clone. The CDR3 reads CASIGTGVDTEAFF. CDR3 nucleotide sequence: TGTGCCAGTATTGGGACAGGGGTAGACACTGAAGCTTTCTTT. The gene calls are TRBV19 and TRBJ1-1, with 10 bases aligning to TRBD1. CDR3 length: 14 amino acids. Germline V gene lookup returns CDR1 LNHDA and CDR2 SQIVND (reference sequence). V trimming: 7 bases; J trimming: 3 bases; junction bases outside the gene matches: 5.

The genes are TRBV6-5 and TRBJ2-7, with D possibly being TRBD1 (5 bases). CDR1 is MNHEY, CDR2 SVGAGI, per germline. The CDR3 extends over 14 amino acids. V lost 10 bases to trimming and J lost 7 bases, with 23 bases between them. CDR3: CATMGNRPAKEQYF. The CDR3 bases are TGTGCCACCATGGGGAACAGGCCCGCTAAGGAGCAGTACTTC.

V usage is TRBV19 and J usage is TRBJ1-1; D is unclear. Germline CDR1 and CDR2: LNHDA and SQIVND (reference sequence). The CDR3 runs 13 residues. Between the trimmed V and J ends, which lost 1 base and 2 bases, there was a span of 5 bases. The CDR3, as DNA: TGTGCCAGTAGTATAGGTATAAACACTGAAGCTTTCTTT. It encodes CASSIGINTEAFF.

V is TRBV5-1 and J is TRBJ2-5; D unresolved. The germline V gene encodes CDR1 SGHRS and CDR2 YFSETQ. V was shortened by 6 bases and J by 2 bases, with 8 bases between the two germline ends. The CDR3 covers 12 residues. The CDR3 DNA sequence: TGCGCCAGCACGATAGATCAAGAGACCCAGTACTTC. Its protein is CASTIDQETQYF.

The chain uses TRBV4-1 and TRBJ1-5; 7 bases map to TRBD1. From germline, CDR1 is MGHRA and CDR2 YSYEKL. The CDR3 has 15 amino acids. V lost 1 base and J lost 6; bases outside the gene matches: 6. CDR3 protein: CASSQAPTGVQPQHF. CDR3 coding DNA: TGCGCCAGCAGCCAAGCCCCAACAGGGGTTCAGCCCCAGCATTTT.

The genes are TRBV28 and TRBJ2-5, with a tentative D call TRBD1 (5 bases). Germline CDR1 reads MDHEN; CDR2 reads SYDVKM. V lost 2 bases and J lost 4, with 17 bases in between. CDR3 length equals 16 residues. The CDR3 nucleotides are TGTGCCAGCAGTTTAACCGCAGGGTTCTCGGGAGAGACCCAGTACTTC. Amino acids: CASSLTAGFSGETQYF.

The CDR3 region is CASGPAGGKNIQYF. The CDR3, as DNA: TGTGCCAGCGGCCCTGCGGGAGGGAAGAACATTCAGTACTTC. The gene calls are TRBV28 and TRBJ2-4; the match to TRBD2 covers 9 bases. Unmatched junction bases numbered 9, after V lost 8 bases and J lost 7 bases. Germline loops: CDR1 MDHEN, CDR2 SYDVKM. This CDR3 has 14 amino acids.

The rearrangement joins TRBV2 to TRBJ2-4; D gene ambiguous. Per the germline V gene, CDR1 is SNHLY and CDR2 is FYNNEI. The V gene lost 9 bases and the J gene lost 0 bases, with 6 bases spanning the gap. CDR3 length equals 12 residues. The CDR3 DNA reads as TGTGCCAGTCAATTAGCCAAAAACATTCAGTACTTC. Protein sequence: CASQLAKNIQYF.

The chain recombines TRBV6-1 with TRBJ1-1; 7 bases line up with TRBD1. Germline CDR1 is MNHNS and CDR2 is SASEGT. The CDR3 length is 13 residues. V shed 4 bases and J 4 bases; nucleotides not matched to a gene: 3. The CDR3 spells CASSGGQSTEAFF. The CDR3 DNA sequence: TGTGCCAGCAGTGGGGGACAGTCCACTGAAGCTTTCTTT.

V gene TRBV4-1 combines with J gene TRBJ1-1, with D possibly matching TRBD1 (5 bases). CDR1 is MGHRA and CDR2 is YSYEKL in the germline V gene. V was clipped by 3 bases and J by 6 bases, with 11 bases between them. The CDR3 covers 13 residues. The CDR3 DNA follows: TGCGCCAGCAGCCATCAGGGTCGGTCTGAAGCTTTCTTT. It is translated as CASSHQGRSEAFF.

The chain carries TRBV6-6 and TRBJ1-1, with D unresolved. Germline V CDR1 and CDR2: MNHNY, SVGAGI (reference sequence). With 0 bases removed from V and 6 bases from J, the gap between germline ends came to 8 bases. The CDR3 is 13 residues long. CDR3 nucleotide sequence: TGTGCCAGCAGTTACTCGATTGCGTCTGAAGCTTTCTTT. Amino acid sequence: CASSYSIASEAFF.

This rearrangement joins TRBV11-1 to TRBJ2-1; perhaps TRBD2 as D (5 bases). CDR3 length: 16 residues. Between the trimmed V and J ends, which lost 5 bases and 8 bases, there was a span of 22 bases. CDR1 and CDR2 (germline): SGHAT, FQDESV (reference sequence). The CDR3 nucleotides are TGTGCCAGCAGCCCCCTAAGCACTAGAAGGCAGTATGAGCAGTTCTTC. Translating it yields CASSPLSTRRQYEQFF.

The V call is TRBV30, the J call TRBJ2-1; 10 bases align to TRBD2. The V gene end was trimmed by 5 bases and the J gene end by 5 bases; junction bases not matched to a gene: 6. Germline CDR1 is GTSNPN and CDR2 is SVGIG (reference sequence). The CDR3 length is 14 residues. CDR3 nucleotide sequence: TGTGCCTGGGATACTAGCGGGATCGACAATGAGCAGTTCTTC. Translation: CAWDTSGIDNEQFF.

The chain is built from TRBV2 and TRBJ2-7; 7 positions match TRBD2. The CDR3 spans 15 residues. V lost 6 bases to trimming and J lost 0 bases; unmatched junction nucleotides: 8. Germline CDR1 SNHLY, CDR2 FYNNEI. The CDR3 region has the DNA TGTGCCAGCAGGGGGGGGTTCTACCTCTCCTACGAGCAGTACTTC. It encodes CASRGGFYLSYEQYF.

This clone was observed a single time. CDR3 protein: CASSLGRGDFNYGYTF. The CDR3 nucleotides read TGTGCCAGCAGCTTAGGTCGAGGAGATTTTAACTATGGCTACACCTTC. This chain connects TRBV11-3 to TRBJ1-2, with D uncertain. Germline V gives CDR1 SGHNT, CDR2 YENEEA. V was cut by 1 base and J by 1 base, with 13 bases left in between. The CDR3 spans 16 residues. The variable domain in full, with the rest retrieved from reference TRBV11-3 and TRBJ1-2, is EAGVVQSPRYKIIEKKQPVAFWCNPISGHNTLYWYLQNLGQGPELLIRYENEEAVDDSQLPKDRFSAERLKGVDSTLKIQPAELGDSAVYLCASSLGRGDFNYGYTFGSGTRLTVV.

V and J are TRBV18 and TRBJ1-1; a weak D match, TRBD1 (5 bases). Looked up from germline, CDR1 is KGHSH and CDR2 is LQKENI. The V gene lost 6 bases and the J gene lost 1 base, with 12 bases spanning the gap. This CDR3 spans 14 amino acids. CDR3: CASSLGGENTEAFF. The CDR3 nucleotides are TGTGCCAGCTCCCTGGGGGGGGAGAACACTGAAGCTTTCTTT.